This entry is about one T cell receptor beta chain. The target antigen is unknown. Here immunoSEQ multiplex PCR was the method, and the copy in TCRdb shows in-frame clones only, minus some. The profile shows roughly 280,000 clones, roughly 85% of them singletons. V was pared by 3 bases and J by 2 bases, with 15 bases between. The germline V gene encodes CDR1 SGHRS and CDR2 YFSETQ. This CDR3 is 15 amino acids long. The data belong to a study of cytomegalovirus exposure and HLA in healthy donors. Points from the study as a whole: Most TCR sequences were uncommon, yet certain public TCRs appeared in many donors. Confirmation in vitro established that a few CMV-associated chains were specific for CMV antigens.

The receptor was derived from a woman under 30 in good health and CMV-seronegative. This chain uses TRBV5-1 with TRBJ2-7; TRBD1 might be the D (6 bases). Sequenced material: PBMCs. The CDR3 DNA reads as TGCGCCAGCAGCTACAGGGTTTCGGGGCCCTACGAGCAGTACTTC. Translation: CASSYRVSGPYEQYF.